This note documents a single T cell receptor (beta chain) sequence. The data were produced by immunoSEQ multiplex PCR, yet TCRdb's version contains in-frame clones alone and is incomplete. Of almost 700,000 clones listed, approximately 90% were seen once; the top ten hold about 24%. The data belong to a study of shared clonotypes between healthy human individuals. Only CD45RO-negative cells positively selected for CCR7 counted as naive CD8 cells, so terminally differentiated effector memory CD45RA+ cells were excluded. CDR3 length: 16 amino acids. Trimming cost V 0 bases and J 5 bases, with 17 bases left between them. Germline values: CDR1 WNHNN, CDR2 SYGVQD (reference sequence).

The receptor comes from a man aged 25 to 45 in good health. The genes are TRBV10-1 and TRBJ2-7; no firm D call. The sample comprised naive CD8+ T cells sorted from blood. CDR3 region: CASSESRRSTLDEQYF. The CDR3 region has the DNA TGCGCCAGCAGTGAGTCGAGGCGGAGCACCTTGGACGAGCAGTACTTC.